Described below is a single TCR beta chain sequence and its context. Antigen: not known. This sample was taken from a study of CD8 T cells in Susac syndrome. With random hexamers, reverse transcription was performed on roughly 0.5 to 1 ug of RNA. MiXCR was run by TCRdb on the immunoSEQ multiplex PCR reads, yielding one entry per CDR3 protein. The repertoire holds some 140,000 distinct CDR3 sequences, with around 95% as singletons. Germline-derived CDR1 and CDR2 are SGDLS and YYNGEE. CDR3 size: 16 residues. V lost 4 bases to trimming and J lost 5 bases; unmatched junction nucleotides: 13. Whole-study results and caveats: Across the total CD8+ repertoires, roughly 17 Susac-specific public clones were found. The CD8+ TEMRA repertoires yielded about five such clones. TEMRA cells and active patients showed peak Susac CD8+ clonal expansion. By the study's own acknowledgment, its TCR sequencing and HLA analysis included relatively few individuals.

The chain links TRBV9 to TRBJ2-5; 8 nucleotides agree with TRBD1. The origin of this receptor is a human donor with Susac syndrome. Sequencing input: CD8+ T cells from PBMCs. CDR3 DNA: TGTGCCAGCAGCCCCCGGACAGGGCCCCTTCGGGAGACCCAGTACTTC. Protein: CASSPRTGPLRETQYF.